There are many counts of the clone carrying this T cell receptor beta chain. Its antigen remains unknown. CDR1 and CDR2 (germline): KGHSH, LQKENI. This CDR3 is built from 13 residues. With 6 bases removed from V and 2 bases from J, the gap between germline ends came to 10 bases. The data derive from a study of CD8 T cells in ankylosing spondylitis. Findings of the study overall: Certain motif variants had earlier been reported in reactive arthritis synovial fluid and blood. Reportedly, significant enrichment of disease-linked clones occurred in matched ankylosing spondylitis synovial fluid.

TCRdb reanalysed the 5' RACE reads using MiXCR and keeps one entry per CDR3 protein. The sample lists fewer than 250,000 distinct CDR3 sequences, roughly 26% occurring once. This chain joins TRBV18 and TRBJ2-5; D possibly corresponds to TRBD2 (5 bases). Sample: blood, either unsorted or a sorted T cell fraction (not recorded which). The sequence came from a male donor with ankylosing spondylitis or in good health (not recorded which). Here the CDR3 DNA reads TGTGCCAGCTCCCGCGGGCAGCAAGAGACCCAGTACTTC. Translated, it gives CASSRGQQETQYF.